This T cell receptor (beta chain) was sequenced during a study of T cells in Graves' hyperthyroidism and ophthalmopathy. Study details: Sampling of peripheral blood happened at initial diagnosis, prior to any treatment.

This clonotype was detected ten times or more. Its antigen remains unknown. Hyperthyroidism had been newly diagnosed in patients aged 18 to 65, and its duration was under 2 months. Amplified regions were TCR beta CDR3 sequences from RNA transcripts. A set of HTBI primers served as the primers for a first-round RT-PCR of the TCR CDR3. TCRdb called the multiplex PCR reads again in MiXCR, with one record for every CDR3 protein. The data hold 350,000 to 400,000 distinct CDR3 sequences, with about 15% observed a single time. General observations from the study: The blood repertoire included most of the expanded thyroid clonotypes above 0.001.

Between the trimmed V and J ends, which lost 4 bases and 0 bases, there was a span of 10 bases. The CDR3 totals 15 residues. CDR1 PRHDT and CDR2 FYEKMQ come from the germline V gene (reference sequence). The sequence came from a woman younger than 45 with Graves' hyperthyroidism. This chain connects TRBV13 to TRBJ2-4; D ambiguous. The sample consisted of blood. Here the CDR3 DNA reads TGTGCCAGCAGCTCCGGCAGGTTAGCCAAAAACATTCAGTACTTC. As protein: CASSSGRLAKNIQYF.